The clone carrying this TCR beta chain has only a few counts. The antigen remains unidentified. The ends lost 2 bases at V and 4 bases at J; junction bases unmatched: 3. Germline V lookup: CDR1 SGHDT, CDR2 YYEEEE. The CDR3 is 14 residues long. With 60 Vbeta and 13 Jbeta primers, the PCR was carried out. Profiling relied on immunoSEQ multiplex PCR, and the TCRdb table lists in-frame clones only, not all of them. This sample yields around 140,000 clones, of which around 82% are seen a single time; about 3.2% belongs to the top ten. This record comes from a study of cytomegalovirus exposure and HLA in healthy donors. Study at large: As an earlier analysis found, about 179 million T cells yielded over 95 million unique TCR beta sequences. HLA-typed donors contributed around 88 million unique TCRs, which were held in an early data release. Study-wide results and caveats: Earlier findings revealed that most TCR beta V segments proved productive either about 90% or about 30% of the time.

Donors likely had unrecorded immune exposures despite being nominally healthy when sampled. The clonotype was recovered from a female donor in good health and CMV-seronegative. The V gene is TRBV5-6, the J gene TRBJ1-1; 9 bases line up with TRBD1. Source material: PBMCs. This CDR3 reads CASSLGTGFTEAFF. In nucleotides, the CDR3 is TGTGCCAGCAGCTTAGGGACAGGGTTCACTGAAGCTTTCTTT.